The T cell receptor beta chain under discussion was sequenced for a study of blood T cell repertoires in COVID-19. Study-wide context: From the United States, Italy and Spain came samples of acute and convalescent COVID-19.

Germline CDR1 reads MNHEY; CDR2 reads SMNVEV (reference sequence). Trimming took 8 bases from V and 4 from J; bases not matched to a gene: 13. This CDR3 is built from 15 residues. A single count supports this clone. Repertoires were generated with immunoSEQ multiplex PCR, while TCRdb's copy carries only in-frame clones and drops some. The sample holds over 120,000 clones; nearly 85% are singletons and the top ten take about 40%. This rearrangement joins TRBV27 to TRBJ1-1, with TRBD1 matching 7 bases. The sequence came from a human donor in a cohort sampled during active COVID-19. The source material was peripheral blood. DNA for the CDR3: TGTGCCAGCTCCAATGGGAACAGGGGAGGCACTGAAGCTTTCTTT. It encodes CASSNGNRGGTEAFF.